This T cell receptor beta chain was recovered during a study of blood T cell repertoires in COVID-19. Across the study: PBMCs, B-cell-depleted T cells, or T cells were the source of the cDNA or gDNA that made up the material.

The germline CDR1 and CDR2 sequences are KGHDR and SFDVKD. The CDR3 is 15 amino acids. With 5 bases clipped from V and 2 bases from J, the junction kept 5 bases outside the gene matches. Participants came from under 30 US areas, aged about 18 to 89 years. Per the original methods: Amplification with reference gene primers provided the estimates of nucleated cell counts. Sequencing was performed with immunoSEQ multiplex PCR; in TCRdb, only in-frame clones are kept and a portion is missing. V and J calls and clone size come straight from that table; D and trimming were deduced from the DNA. The table has 150,000 or so clones, about 84% seen once.

Sequencing was done on a sample of PBMCs or T cells enriched from blood (not recorded which). The chain carries TRBV24-1 and TRBJ1-5, with 7 bases fitting TRBD1. This clonotype originated in a woman in her 40s with acute COVID-19. The CDR3 spells CATSGGGQGNQPQHF. CDR3 nucleotides: TGTGCCACCAGTGGGGGCGGACAGGGCAATCAGCCCCAGCATTTT.